Sequencing of this T cell receptor beta chain was carried out in a study of a mutant IDH1 vaccine in newly diagnosed glioma. About the study: The treated group averaged 40.4 years old and was roughly 60% male, about 40% female. Patients had received radiotherapy, temozolomide, or both previously, most receiving both.

Trimming left V 5 bases short and J 0 bases short, with 10 bases between. CDR1 and CDR2 from the germline V gene are MNHEY and SMNVEV (reference sequence). The CDR3 is made up of 14 amino acids. The time point is: week 5, during vaccination. Vaccinated patients received 300 ug of mutant IDH1 20-mer peptide per dose, with topical imiquimod. As to this clone: The antigen remains undetermined.

The protocol was immunoSEQ multiplex PCR, while the TCRdb copy is restricted to in-frame clones and leaves out a portion. The table lists about 36,000 clones, roughly four fifths of them singletons, with 12% in the top ten. Material: PBMCs, obtained from a glioma patient whose treatment included an IDH1 peptide vaccine. The V call is TRBV27, the J call TRBJ1-2; TRBD1 might be the D (5 bases). This TCR was recovered from a man between 45 and 60 years old with glioma. CDR3 loop: CASSPRQTNYGYTF. CDR3 bases: TGTGCCAGCAGTCCCCGACAGACTAACTATGGCTACACCTTC.